This entry lists 28 T cell receptor beta chains sequenced from one sample in a study of shared clonotypes between healthy human individuals. TCRdb's table, derived via immunoSEQ multiplex PCR, lists solely in-frame clones and lacks some. Of more than 2,000,000 clones listed, more than 80% are singletons. Sequencing was carried out using naive CD4+ T cells sorted from blood. Subset specified: CD45RA+ positively selected. Receptors were obtained from a man aged 18 to 30 in good health.

The chain has TRBV11-2 and TRBJ2-1; D remains unclear. The CDR3 length is 16 residues. Germline V gene data show CDR1 as SGHAT and CDR2 as FQNNGV. V was shortened by 8 bases and J by 8 bases, with 25 bases between the two germline ends. The DNA for the CDR3 is TGTGCCAGCCAAACCCCGAGAGGCCGAACCGGCGATGAGCAGTTCTTC. This codes for CASQTPRGRTGDEQFF.

The chain employs TRBV21-1 and TRBJ2-1. TRBV21-1 is flagged as a pseudogene. CDR3 length equals 16 residues. The CDR3 spells CASSKIRFARTNEQFF. CDR3 DNA sequence: TGTGCCAGCAGCAAAATCCGATTCGCAAGGACCAATGAGCAGTTCTTC.

The chain carries TRBV11-2 and TRBJ2-6; tentative D call: TRBD1 (5 bases). The length of the CDR3 is 13 residues. The V gene lost 4 bases and the J gene lost 6 bases, with 7 bases spanning the gap. Per germline, CDR1 SGHAT and CDR2 FQNNGV. In DNA form, the CDR3 reads TGTGCCAGCAGCTCAGGGATGGCCAACGTCCTGACTTTC. Translation: CASSSGMANVLTF.

V is TRBV6-5 and J is TRBJ2-3, with 11 bases matching TRBD2. This CDR3 has 16 residues. Germline V gene data show CDR1 as MNHEY and CDR2 as SVGAGI. The V segment lost 4 bases and the J segment 5 bases; nucleotides outside the gene matches: 8. This chain's CDR3 is CASSFVAGGPGDTQYF. The DNA for the CDR3 is TGTGCCAGCAGTTTTGTAGCGGGAGGGCCAGGAGATACGCAGTATTTT.

The chain recombines TRBV2 with TRBJ2-7; perhaps TRBD1 as D (5 bases). V was cut by 8 bases and J by 6 bases, with 20 bases left in between. This CDR3 is 14 amino acids long. Germline lookup yields CDR1 SNHLY and CDR2 FYNNEI. CDR3 DNA sequence: TGTGCCAGCCTTTTGGGCAGGGAATCCGGCGAGCAGTACTTC. This translates into CASLLGRESGEQYF.

The chain employs TRBV2 and TRBJ2-7; D is ambiguous. Germline V lookup: CDR1 SNHLY, CDR2 FYNNEI. Trimming cost V 6 bases and J 0 bases, with 6 bases left between them. This CDR3 has 12 residues. The CDR3 here is CASRSSSYEQYF. CDR3 sequence (DNA): TGTGCCAGCAGGAGTAGCTCCTACGAGCAGTACTTC.

This clone was detected once. The V and J genes are TRBV5-1 and TRBJ2-7; 8 positions agree with TRBD2. Germline V gives CDR1 SGHRS, CDR2 YFSETQ. The CDR3 runs 17 residues. J lost 1 base, V lost 0 bases, and 9 bases had no gene match. CDR3 DNA: TGCGCCAGCAGCTTGGTTGTTAGCGGGGACCTGTCCTACGAGCAGTACTTC. Protein product: CASSLVVSGDLSYEQYF.

The chain uses TRBV27 and TRBJ1-1, with D perhaps TRBD1 (5 bases). V gave up 4 bases and J gave up 6 bases, with 21 bases separating them. This CDR3 spans 16 amino acids. Germline V gene lookup returns CDR1 MNHEY and CDR2 SMNVEV (reference sequence). CDR3 nucleotide sequence: TGTGCCAGCAGTTCGTCTTACCCCGGACATCGGTCTGAAGCTTTCTTT. It codes for CASSSSYPGHRSEAFF.

This clone was seen more than once but under ten times. V and J are TRBV11-2 and TRBJ2-5; 8 bases align to TRBD2. This CDR3 spans 15 amino acids. CDR1 and CDR2 from the germline V gene are SGHAT and FQNNGV. The trim removed 5 bases at V and 2 bases at J, leaving 7 bases unmatched. CDR3 sequence (DNA): TGTGCCAGCAGCGCATTACTAGCGGATCAAGAGACCCAGTACTTC. Translating gives CASSALLADQETQYF.

Only one count was recorded for this clone. The chain combines TRBV7-9 with TRBJ1-2; D uncertain. Per germline, CDR1 SEHNR and CDR2 FQNEAQ (reference sequence). The CDR3 is 16 amino acids. V lost 2 bases to trimming and J lost 4 bases, with 17 bases between them. The CDR3 bases are TGTGCCAGCAGCTTAATGTTGGAGGTTCAAGGCTATGGCTACACCTTC. Its protein is CASSLMLEVQGYGYTF. The full variable domain, its missing parts supplied by reference TRBV7-9 and TRBJ1-2, is DTGVSQNPRHKITKRGQNVTFRCDPISEHNRLYWYRQTLGQGPEFLTYFQNEAQLEKSRLLSDRFSAERPKGSFSTLEIQRTEQGDSAMYLCASSLMLEVQGYGYTFGSGTRLTVV.

The chain employs TRBV15 and TRBJ1-5, with D unresolved. CDR3 length: 12 residues. CDR1 is LNHNV and CDR2 is YYDKDF in the germline V gene (reference sequence). Trimming took 4 bases from V and 14 from J, leaving 15 bases between them. The CDR3 sequence is CATSTDQNTKHF. CDR3 in DNA: TGTGCCACCAGCACCGATCAGAACACGAAGCATTTT.

For this clone: Other nucleotide sequences from this sample produce the same CDR3. The chain has TRBV5-4 and TRBJ2-5, with D uncertain. The V end lost 0 bases, the J end lost 1 base, and 4 bases lay between the germline ends. The germline gives CDR1 SGHNT, CDR2 YYREEE (reference sequence). The CDR3 is 13 amino acids. CDR3 sequence reads: CASSLVLQETQYF. The CDR3 DNA sequence: TGTGCCAGCAGCTTGGTACTCCAAGAGACCCAGTACTTC.

A few counts support this clone. The rearrangement uses TRBV5-1 and TRBJ2-7, with 8 bases identical to TRBD1. The V gene's germline CDR1 is SGHRS and CDR2 YFSETQ. This CDR3 is 13 amino acids long. The V and J ends lost 4 bases and 7 bases, in that order; junction bases with no gene match: 7. This chain's CDR3 is CASSVGQVGEQYF. DNA for the CDR3: TGCGCCAGCAGCGTGGGACAGGTGGGGGAGCAGTACTTC.

The CDR3 loop reads CASSLLAGAPDTQYF. CDR3 in DNA: TGTGCCAGCAGCTTACTAGCGGGGGCCCCAGATACGCAGTATTTT. The J gene is TRBJ2-3, the V gene TRBV5-6; TRBD2 agrees at 11 bases. The trim removed 2 bases at V and 4 bases at J, leaving 3 bases unmatched. The germline V gene encodes CDR1 SGHDT and CDR2 YYEEEE. This CDR3 is 15 amino acids long.

As concerns this clone: Other DNA sequences of this sample code for an identical CDR3. The rearrangement links TRBV7-2 to TRBJ2-2, with TRBD1 matching 7 bases. Unmatched junction bases numbered 2, after V lost 6 bases and J lost 1 base. This CDR3 has 14 residues. Germline CDR1 SGHTA, CDR2 FQGNSA. Here the CDR3 reads CASSRTGNTGELFF. The CDR3 coding sequence is TGTGCCAGCAGTCGGACAGGGAACACCGGGGAGCTGTTTTTT.

On this clone: The identical CDR3 is also encoded by other nucleotide sequences in the sample. The gene calls are TRBV4-3 and TRBJ2-1; no clear D. The length of the CDR3 is 15 residues. CDR1 LGHNA and CDR2 YSLEER come from the germline V gene. V lost 0 bases and J lost 2, with 8 bases in between. CDR3 in amino acids: CASSQELGTYNEQFF. CDR3 DNA sequence: TGCGCCAGCAGCCAAGAGTTAGGGACCTACAATGAGCAGTTCTTC.

The chain uses TRBV30 and TRBJ1-3; TRBD1 is a possible D gene (5 bases). This CDR3 spans 13 amino acids. The germline V gene encodes CDR1 GTSNPN and CDR2 SVGIG (reference sequence). V lost 2 bases and J 6 bases, leaving 11 bases between the germline ends. CDR3 in amino acids: CAWSFGAANTIYF. The DNA of the CDR3 is TGTGCCTGGAGTTTCGGGGCTGCAAACACCATATATTTT.

The V and J genes are TRBV19 and TRBJ2-3; possibly TRBD1 for D (6 bases). With 5 bases removed from V and 6 bases from J, the gap between germline ends came to 15 bases. Germline values: CDR1 LNHDA, CDR2 SQIVND (reference sequence). The CDR3 totals 14 residues. The CDR3 bases are TGTGCCAGTAGTCTACAGGGCTCAGGGGATACGCAGTATTTT. It translates to CASSLQGSGDTQYF.

The V call is TRBV10-3, the J call TRBJ2-1, with 10 bases that match TRBD1. The ends lost 10 bases at V and 0 bases at J; junction bases unmatched: 9. CDR1 is ENHRY and CDR2 is SYGVKD in the germline V gene. The CDR3 has 16 amino acids. In DNA form, the CDR3 reads TGTGCCACGAGGACAGGGGGTAGTAGCTCCTACAATGAGCAGTTCTTC. It codes for CATRTGGSSSYNEQFF.

The chain is built from TRBV4-1 and TRBJ2-3; 9 bases align to TRBD1. CDR1 and CDR2 (germline): MGHRA, YSYEKL. The CDR3 covers 15 residues. J gave up 4 bases and V 4 bases, and 6 bases lay outside the gene matches. The CDR3: CASSPWDRVADTQYF. For the CDR3, the DNA is TGCGCCAGCAGCCCGTGGGACAGGGTTGCAGATACGCAGTATTTT.

This clone occurred a few times. The gene calls are TRBV11-2 and TRBJ1-5; perhaps TRBD1 as D (5 bases). Germline assignment: CDR1 SGHAT and CDR2 FQNNGV. The CDR3 covers 12 residues. Trimming pared 3 bases from V and 9 bases from J, leaving 9 bases between. CDR3 in DNA: TGTGCCAGCAGCTTTGGGCAGGGGCCCCAGCATTTT. Translating it yields CASSFGQGPQHF.

The count of this clone is one. This chain joins TRBV11-2 and TRBJ2-2; TRBD1 matches 7 bases. Trimming removed 1 base from V and 5 bases from J; junction bases left unmatched: 4. CDR3 length equals 15 residues. CDR1 is SGHAT and CDR2 is FQNNGV in the germline V gene. Written as DNA, the CDR3 is TGTGCCAGCAGCTTAGTCCCACAGGGGACCGGGGAGCTGTTTTTT. This gives the protein CASSLVPQGTGELFF.

This sequence joins TRBV15 and TRBJ2-7; 8 bases map to TRBD2. J gave up 2 bases and V 3 bases, and 9 bases lay outside the gene matches. In germline, CDR1 is LNHNV, CDR2 YYDKDF (reference sequence). This CDR3 has 16 amino acids. The CDR3 DNA sequence: TGTGCCACCAGCAGTTTAACGGGAGGGAAGGCCTACGAGCAGTACTTC. Translating it yields CATSSLTGGKAYEQYF.

The V call is TRBV18, the J call TRBJ2-7; D call uncertain. The V end was cut by 0 bases, the J end by 0 bases, with 9 bases between. Germline lookup yields CDR1 KGHSH and CDR2 LQKENI. The CDR3 runs to 15 residues. The CDR3 region has the DNA TGTGCCAGCTCACCACCGACCTCCCCCTCCTACGAGCAGTACTTC. Translating gives CASSPPTSPSYEQYF.

The V gene is TRBV5-1, the J gene TRBJ2-3; 12 positions match TRBD2. The J segment lost 6 bases and the V segment lost 4 bases, leaving 9 bases of the junction unmatched. Germline V gene sequence: CDR1 SGHRS, CDR2 YFSETQ. The CDR3 consists of 16 residues. CDR3 in amino acids: CASSTPGLAGWDTQYF. DNA of the CDR3: TGCGCCAGCAGCACTCCGGGACTAGCGGGTTGGGATACGCAGTATTTT.

The chain joins TRBV9 to TRBJ2-1; D not resolved. Germline CDR1 is SGDLS and CDR2 is YYNGEE. Trimming pared 6 bases from V and 8 bases from J, leaving 21 bases between. This CDR3 has 15 amino acids. CDR3 amino acids: CASNFVGDPKDEQFF. In nucleotides, the CDR3 is TGTGCCAGCAACTTTGTAGGCGACCCAAAGGATGAGCAGTTCTTC.

This chain connects TRBV14 to TRBJ1-4, with 7 bases matching TRBD1. Trimming cost V 4 bases and J 5 bases; bases outside gene matches: 4. This CDR3 contains 14 residues. Germline-derived CDR1 and CDR2 are SGHDN and FVKESK. This CDR3 reads CASSRDSKNEKLFF. As DNA, the CDR3 is TGTGCCAGCAGCCGGGACAGCAAGAATGAAAAACTGTTTTTT.

The chain uses TRBV4-1 and TRBJ2-5, with a weak D call TRBD2 (5 bases). There are 17 residues in the CDR3. The germline V gene has CDR1 MGHRA and CDR2 YSYEKL. V lost 1 base, J lost 1 base, and 16 bases lay in between. The CDR3 reads CASSQVFWELGQETQYF. The CDR3 region has the DNA TGCGCCAGCAGCCAAGTTTTTTGGGAGCTGGGCCAAGAGACCCAGTACTTC.